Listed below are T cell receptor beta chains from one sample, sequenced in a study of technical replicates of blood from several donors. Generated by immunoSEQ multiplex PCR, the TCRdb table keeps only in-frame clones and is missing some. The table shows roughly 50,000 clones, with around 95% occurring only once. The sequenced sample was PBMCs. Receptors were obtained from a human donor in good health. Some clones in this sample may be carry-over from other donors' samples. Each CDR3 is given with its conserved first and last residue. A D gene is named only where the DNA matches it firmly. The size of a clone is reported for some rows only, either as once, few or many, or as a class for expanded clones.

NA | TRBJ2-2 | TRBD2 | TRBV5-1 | CASSALAGGNTGELFF | TGCGCCAGCAGCGCCCTAGCGGGGGGTAACACCGGGGAGCTGTTTTTT
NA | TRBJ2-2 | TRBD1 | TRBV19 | CASSATRQGVIGELFF | TGTGCCAGTAGTGCGACACGACAGGGGGTAATCGGGGAGCTGTTTTTT
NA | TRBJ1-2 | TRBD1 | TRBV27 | CASSLSSQGAGGYTF | TGTGCCAGCAGTTTATCTAGCCAGGGGGCTGGTGGCTACACCTTC
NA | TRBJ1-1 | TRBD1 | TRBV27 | CASSSFGQGPTEAFF | TGTGCCAGCAGTTCCTTTGGACAGGGGCCCACTGAAGCTTTCTTT
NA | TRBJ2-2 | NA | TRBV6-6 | CASSPGVGELFF | TGTGCCAGCAGTCCCGGTGTCGGGGAGCTGTTTTTT
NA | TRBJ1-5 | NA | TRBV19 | CASSMYPSVNQPQHF | TGTGCCAGTAGTATGTATCCATCGGTCAATCAGCCCCAGCATTTT
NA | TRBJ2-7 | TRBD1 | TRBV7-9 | CASSPGQGLYEQYF | TGTGCCAGCAGTCCGGGACAGGGTCTCTACGAGCAGTACTTC
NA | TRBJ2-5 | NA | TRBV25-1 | CASRAGSFETQYF | TGTGCCAGCAGGGCAGGGTCCTTCGAGACCCAGTACTTC
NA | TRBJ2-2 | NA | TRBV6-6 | CASSYSVAGTGELFF | TGTGCCAGCAGTTACTCGGTCGCGGGCACCGGGGAGCTGTTTTTT
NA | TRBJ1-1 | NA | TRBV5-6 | CASSRRTERENTEAFF | TGTGCCAGCAGCCGTAGAACGGAACGGGAGAACACTGAAGCTTTCTTT
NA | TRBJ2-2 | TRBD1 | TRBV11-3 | CASKDRLTGELFF | TGTGCCAGCAAGGACAGGTTAACCGGGGAGCTGTTTTTT
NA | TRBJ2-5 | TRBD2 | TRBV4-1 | CASSQEGGLKTQYF | TGCGCCAGCAGCCAAGAGGGAGGGTTGAAGACCCAGTACTTC
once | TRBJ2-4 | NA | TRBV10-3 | CATSPGLAVVIQYF | TGTGCCACCAGCCCCGGTCTTGCGGTTGTCATTCAGTACTTC
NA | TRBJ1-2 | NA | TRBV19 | CASSPTDRPNYGYTF | TGTGCCAGTAGTCCGACCGACAGACCTAACTATGGCTACACCTTC
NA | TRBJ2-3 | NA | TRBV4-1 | CASSPGGTDTQYF | TGCGCCAGCAGCCCAGGGGGCACAGATACGCAGTATTTT
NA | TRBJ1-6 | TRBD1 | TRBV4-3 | CASSPWTGDYNSPLHF | TGCGCCAGCAGCCCCTGGACAGGGGACTATAATTCACCCCTCCACTTT
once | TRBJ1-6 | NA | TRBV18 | CASSGEQGNNSPLHF | TGTGCCAGCTCAGGAGAACAGGGCAATAATTCACCCCTCCACTTT
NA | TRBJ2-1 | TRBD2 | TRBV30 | CAWSMGLGSYNEQFF | TGTGCCTGGAGTATGGGACTAGGGTCCTACAATGAGCAGTTCTTC
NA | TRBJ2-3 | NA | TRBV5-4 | CASSLGGGWKDTQYF | TGTGCCAGCAGCTTAGGCGGGGGCTGGAAAGATACGCAGTATTTT
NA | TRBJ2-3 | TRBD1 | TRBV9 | CASSVGQGAPDTQYF | TGTGCCAGCAGCGTAGGACAGGGGGCTCCAGATACGCAGTATTTT
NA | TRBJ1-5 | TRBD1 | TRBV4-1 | CASSQAMGAGTGGLSNQPQHF | TGCGCCAGCAGCCAAGCGATGGGCGCCGGGACAGGGGGCTTGAGCAATCAGCCCCAGCATTTT
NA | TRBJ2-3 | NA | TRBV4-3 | CASSQAGVSTDTQYF | TGCGCCAGCAGCCAAGCGGGGGTGAGCACAGATACGCAGTATTTT
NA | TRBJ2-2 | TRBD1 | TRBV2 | CAIIQGAANTGELFF | TGTGCCATCATACAGGGGGCCGCGAACACCGGGGAGCTGTTTTTT
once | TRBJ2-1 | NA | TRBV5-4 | CASSFEQRLNEQFF | TGTGCCAGCAGCTTTGAGCAGCGGCTGAATGAGCAGTTCTTC
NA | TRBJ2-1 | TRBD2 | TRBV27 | CASTPGGLAGDKFF | TGTGCCAGCACCCCAGGGGGACTAGCGGGAGATAAGTTCTTC
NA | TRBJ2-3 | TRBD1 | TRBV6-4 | CASSDPGQGVDTQYF | TGTGCCAGCAGTGACCCCGGACAGGGGGTGGATACGCAGTATTTT
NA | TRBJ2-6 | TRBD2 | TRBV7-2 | CASSLSLAGGMSGANVLTF | TGTGCCAGCAGCTTATCTCTAGCGGGAGGGATGAGTGGGGCCAACGTCCTGACTTTC
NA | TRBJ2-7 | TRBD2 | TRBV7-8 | CASSLAAGTSQQYF | TGTGCCAGCAGCTTAGCAGCGGGGACTTCCCAGCAGTACTTC
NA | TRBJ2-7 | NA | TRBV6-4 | CASKDTEDSYEQYF | TGTGCCAGCAAGGACACGGAAGACTCCTACGAGCAGTACTTC
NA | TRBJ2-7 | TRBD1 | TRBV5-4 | CASSLGTGLYEQYF | TGTGCCAGCAGCCTTGGGACAGGTCTCTACGAGCAGTACTTC
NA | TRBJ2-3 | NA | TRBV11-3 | CASSLDPFSDTQYF | TGTGCCAGCAGCTTAGATCCCTTTTCAGATACGCAGTATTTT
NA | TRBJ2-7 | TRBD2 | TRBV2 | CASRGLAGWYF | TGTGCCAGCAGGGGACTAGCGGGATGGTACTTC
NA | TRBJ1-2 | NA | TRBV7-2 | CASSPGLTRDGYTF | TGTGCCAGCAGCCCAGGACTAACGAGGGATGGCTACACCTTC
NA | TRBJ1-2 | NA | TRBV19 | CASSIAGAGGYTF | TGTGCCAGTAGTATAGCTGGAGCTGGGGGCTACACCTTC
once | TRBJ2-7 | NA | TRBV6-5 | CASSYSLAGPYEQYF | TGTGCCAGCAGTTATAGTTTGGCGGGACCCTACGAGCAGTACTTC
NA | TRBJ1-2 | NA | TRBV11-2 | CASSSPGLGSYGYTF | TGTGCCAGCAGTTCCCCGGGACTCGGCTCCTATGGCTACACCTTC
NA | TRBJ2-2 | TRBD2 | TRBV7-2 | CASSAWTSRWRGPGELFF | TGTGCCAGCAGCGCATGGACTAGTCGGTGGAGGGGCCCCGGGGAGCTGTTTTTT